Sequencing of this T cell receptor (beta chain) was carried out in a study of control samples from healthy donors and cancer patients. CDR1 MNHEY and CDR2 SVGAGI come from the germline V gene. V shed 7 bases and J 9 bases; nucleotides not matched to a gene: 1. This CDR3 has 12 residues. The method was immunoSEQ multiplex PCR; TCRdb's version includes in-frame clones alone and lacks a portion of them. This table has 150,000 to 200,000 clones, around 95% appearing once. Sequences were obtained from blood. The receptor comes from a middle-aged woman in good health. V is TRBV6-5 and J is TRBJ1-6; 9 bases align to TRBD1. The chain's CDR3 is CASKTGGSPLHF. CDR3 DNA: TGTGCCAGCAAGACAGGGGGTTCACCCCTCCACTTT.